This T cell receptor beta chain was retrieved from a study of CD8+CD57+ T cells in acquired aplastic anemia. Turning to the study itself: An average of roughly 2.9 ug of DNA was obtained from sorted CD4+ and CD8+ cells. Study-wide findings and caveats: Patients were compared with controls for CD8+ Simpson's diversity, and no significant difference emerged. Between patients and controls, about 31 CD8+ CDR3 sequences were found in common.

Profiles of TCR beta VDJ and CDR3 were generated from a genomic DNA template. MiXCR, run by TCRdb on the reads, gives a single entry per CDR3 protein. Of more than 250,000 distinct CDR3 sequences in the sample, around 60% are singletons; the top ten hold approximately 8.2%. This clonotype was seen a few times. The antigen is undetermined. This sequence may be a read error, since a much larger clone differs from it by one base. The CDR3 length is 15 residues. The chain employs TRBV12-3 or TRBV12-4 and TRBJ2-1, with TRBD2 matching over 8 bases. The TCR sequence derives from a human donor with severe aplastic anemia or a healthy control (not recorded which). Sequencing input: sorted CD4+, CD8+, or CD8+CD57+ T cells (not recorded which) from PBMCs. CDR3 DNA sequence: TGTGCCAGCGTCGGGGGGGCCAAAGCTGCCAATGTGCAGTTCTTC. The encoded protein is CASVGGAKAANVQFF.